These T cell receptor beta chains were read from a single sample in a study of blood T cell repertoires in COVID-19. The table came from immunoSEQ multiplex PCR; TCRdb's copy has only in-frame clones and leaves some out. The repertoire holds about 130,000 clones, with around 88% as singletons. Sequencing was carried out using PBMCs or T cells enriched from blood (not recorded which). These TCRs come from a woman between 45 and 65 years old who had recovered from COVID-19. CDR3s include the opening cysteine and the closing phenylalanine or tryptophan. Each record gives: clone size, V gene, D gene, J gene, CDR3 DNA, CDR3 protein. A D gene is named only where the DNA matches it firmly. Clone size appears in some rows only: once, few, many, or a class for an expanded clone.

>NA|TRBV12-5|NA|TRBJ2-3
TGTGCTAGTGGTTTGGCCAGGAGCACAGATACGCAGTATTTT
CASGLARSTDTQYF
>NA|TRBV5-4|NA|TRBJ1-6
TGTGCCAGCAGCTTTGGGCAGCCCGGACCCCTCCACTTT
CASSFGQPGPLHF
>once|TRBV6-6|TRBD1|TRBJ2-2
TGTGCCAGCAGGACTGGACAGGGAGAAACCGGGGAGCTGTTTTTT
CASRTGQGETGELFF
>many|TRBV4-2|NA|TRBJ1-1
TGTGCCAGCAGCCAACTCTCCGGGACAATTTGGAACACTGAAGCTTTCTTT
CASSQLSGTIWNTEAFF
>NA|TRBV18|NA|TRBJ2-7
TGTGCCAGCTCCAGGAAAGGCGACGAGCAGTACTTC
CASSRKGDEQYF
>NA|TRBV10-3|NA|TRBJ1-1
TGTGCCATCAGTGAGTCGACAGAACTGAACACTGAAGCTTTCTTT
CAISESTELNTEAFF
>NA|TRBV2|TRBD1|TRBJ2-2
TGTGCCAGTGTGGACAGGGGGCGGAACACCGGGGAGCTGTTTTTT
CASVDRGRNTGELFF
>NA|TRBV5-4|TRBD1|TRBJ2-2
TGTGCCAGCAGCTTGGGACAGGGGGACGCCGGGGAGCTGTTTTTT
CASSLGQGDAGELFF
>NA|TRBV27|TRBD1|TRBJ2-5
TGTGCCAGCAGTTTGGGACAGTTCCAGGAGACCCAGTACTTC
CASSLGQFQETQYF
>NA|TRBV7-2|NA|TRBJ2-7
TGTGCCAGCAGCTCCCCACAGGTCTACGAGCAGTACTTC
CASSSPQVYEQYF
>few|TRBV4-1|TRBD1|TRBJ2-1
TGCGCCAGCAGCCCTGGACAGGGTTGGCGGAATGAGCAGTTCTTC
CASSPGQGWRNEQFF
>NA|TRBV5-1|TRBD1|TRBJ1-3
TGCGCCAGCAGCTTCGACAGGGGGCTCGGAAACACCATATATTTT
CASSFDRGLGNTIYF
>once|TRBV11-2|NA|TRBJ2-7
TGTGCCAGCCACTTGGGCAATGCCTACGAGCAGTACTTC
CASHLGNAYEQYF
>NA|TRBV30|TRBD1|TRBJ1-1
TGTGCCTGGAGCTCCCCTACTACAGGGGCCCGCAACACTGAAGCTTTCTTT
CAWSSPTTGARNTEAFF
>NA|TRBV10-1|TRBD2|TRBJ2-5
TGCGCCAGCACGGGGGGGGCTAGGTACCAAGAGACCCAGTACTTC
CASTGGARYQETQYF
>few|TRBV12-3/TRBV12-4|NA|TRBJ1-3
TGTGCCAGCAGTTTCTTCGGAAACACCATATATTTT
CASSFFGNTIYF
>NA|TRBV7-9|TRBD2|TRBJ2-1
TGTGCCAGCAGCCTCCGGGACTACCTGGAAAAGTTCTTC
CASSLRDYLEKFF
>NA|TRBV15|NA|TRBJ1-2
TGTGCCACCAGCCAGGGTACCTATGGCTACACCTTC
CATSQGTYGYTF
>NA|TRBV19|TRBD1|TRBJ2-7
TGTGCCAGTAGTATCGGACAGGGGGATTACGAGCAGTACTTC
CASSIGQGDYEQYF
>NA|TRBV5-1|TRBD1|TRBJ2-1
TGCGCCAGCAGCTTGGGGCAGGGGGCGCTGTACAATGAGCAGTTCTTC
CASSLGQGALYNEQFF
>NA|TRBV3-1/TRBV3-2|NA|TRBJ2-7
TGTGCCAGCAGCCAAGATATAGCGGTCCCCTCCTACGAGCAGTACTTC
CASSQDIAVPSYEQYF
>NA|TRBV6-5|NA|TRBJ1-2
TGTGCCAGCAGGATGACAGCCAACTATGGCTACACCTTC
CASRMTANYGYTF
>NA|TRBV4-1|NA|TRBJ2-2
TGCGCCAGCAGCGCACGACAGGTGAACACCGGGGAGCTGTTTTTT
CASSARQVNTGELFF
>NA|TRBV19|TRBD1|TRBJ1-1
TGTGCCAGTAGTATAGTGTTCCTGGACAGGGGGCCCACCCAGGGTGAAGCTTTCTTT
CASSIVFLDRGPTQGEAFF
>NA|TRBV6-4|NA|TRBJ2-7
TGTGCCAGCACCCTCCTCTCACGGTTTGACTCCTACGAGCAGTACTTC
CASTLLSRFDSYEQYF
>NA|TRBV9|NA|TRBJ1-2
TGTGCCAGCAGCGCCAGGCAGGGCAGTGGCTACACCTTC
CASSARQGSGYTF
>NA|TRBV7-9|NA|TRBJ1-1
TGTGCCAGCAGCCGCGGACAAAACCTGAACACTGAAGCTTTCTTT
CASSRGQNLNTEAFF
>NA|TRBV18|NA|TRBJ1-1
TGTGCCAGCTCAGGGGGGGAAGGCACTGAAGCTTTCTTT
CASSGGEGTEAFF
>NA|TRBV5-4|NA|TRBJ1-2
TGTGCCAGCAGCTTTGCCGGGATAGGAACCTATGGCTACACCTTC
CASSFAGIGTYGYTF
>NA|TRBV5-1|NA|TRBJ1-6
TGCGCCAGCAGCTTAAGCCCCGATTCACCCCTCCACTTT
CASSLSPDSPLHF
>NA|TRBV19|NA|TRBJ1-4
TGTGCCAGTAGTATAGACCAGACAGCCAAGAATGAAAAACTGTTTTTT
CASSIDQTAKNEKLFF
>NA|TRBV19|NA|TRBJ1-5
TGTGCCAGTAGTATAGGGGTACGGGGGACTAATCAGCCCCAGCATTTT
CASSIGVRGTNQPQHF
>few|TRBV2|NA|TRBJ2-7
TGTGCCAGCAGTTACTCTTACGAGCAGTACTTC
CASSYSYEQYF
>NA|TRBV7-6|NA|TRBJ2-2
TGTGCCAGCAGCTTAGGTCTTGGACAGCGAACCGGGGAGCTGTTTTTT
CASSLGLGQRTGELFF
>few|TRBV12-5|NA|TRBJ1-1
TGTGCTAGTGGTATCGGGTCGAACACTGAAGCTTTCTTT
CASGIGSNTEAFF
>NA|TRBV10-3|TRBD1|TRBJ1-2
TGTGCCATCACCGGGACAGGAGCTAACTATGGCTACACCTTC
CAITGTGANYGYTF
>NA|TRBV3-1/TRBV3-2|TRBD1|TRBJ1-4
TGTGCCAGCAGAGGAACAGGGGGCGTTGGTGAAAAACTGTTTTTT
CASRGTGGVGEKLFF
>NA|TRBV7-9|TRBD2|TRBJ2-5
TGTGCCAGCAGCTTACGGGCCAGCGGGGCGGGACAAGAGACCCAGTACTTC
CASSLRASGAGQETQYF
>NA|TRBV27|NA|TRBJ1-2
TGTGCCAGCAGCTCAGGGGCCCTAGTCTATGGCTACACCTTC
CASSSGALVYGYTF
>NA|TRBV6-5|NA|TRBJ2-4
TGTGCCAGCAGTTACTCGACTATACTAGCCAAAAACATTCAGTACTTC
CASSYSTILAKNIQYF
>few|TRBV7-9|NA|TRBJ1-1
TGTGCCAGCTCCCGACAGGCCATGAACACTGAAGCTTTCTTT
CASSRQAMNTEAFF
>NA|TRBV6-5|NA|TRBJ1-2
TGTGCCAGCAGTTACTCGGACGGGACAATATATGGCTACACCTTC
CASSYSDGTIYGYTF
>NA|TRBV19|NA|TRBJ1-1
TGTGCCAGTAGTGCCCGAGGGCGGGGCGATAACACTGAAGCTTTCTTT
CASSARGRGDNTEAFF